This TCR beta chain was profiled in a study of shared clonotypes between healthy human individuals. Deep was the level used in running the assay. TCRdb's copy holds only in-frame clones and misses some; the assay was immunoSEQ multiplex PCR. The data show hundreds of thousands of clones, with approximately 96% seen just once and more than 0.085% held by the top ten. The study's findings and limits: It was anticipated that sequencing depth would influence how many clonotypes donors shared.

Of note for this clone: The antigen is not known.

Naive CD8 isolation took CD45RO-negative cells positively selected for CCR7 and excluded terminally differentiated effector memory CD45RA+ cells. CDR1 and CDR2 from the germline V gene are SGHAT and FQNNGV. The CDR3 has 16 amino acids. V was pared by 1 base and J by 0 bases, with 3 bases of the junction left unmatched. The chain links TRBV11-2 to TRBJ2-5, with TRBD2 identical over 9 bases. Sequenced sample: naive CD8+ T cells sorted from blood. The receptor was isolated from a young woman in good health. The CDR3 DNA follows: TGTGCCAGCAGCTTAGCACTAGCGGGTTACCAAGAGACCCAGTACTTC. As protein: CASSLALAGYQETQYF.